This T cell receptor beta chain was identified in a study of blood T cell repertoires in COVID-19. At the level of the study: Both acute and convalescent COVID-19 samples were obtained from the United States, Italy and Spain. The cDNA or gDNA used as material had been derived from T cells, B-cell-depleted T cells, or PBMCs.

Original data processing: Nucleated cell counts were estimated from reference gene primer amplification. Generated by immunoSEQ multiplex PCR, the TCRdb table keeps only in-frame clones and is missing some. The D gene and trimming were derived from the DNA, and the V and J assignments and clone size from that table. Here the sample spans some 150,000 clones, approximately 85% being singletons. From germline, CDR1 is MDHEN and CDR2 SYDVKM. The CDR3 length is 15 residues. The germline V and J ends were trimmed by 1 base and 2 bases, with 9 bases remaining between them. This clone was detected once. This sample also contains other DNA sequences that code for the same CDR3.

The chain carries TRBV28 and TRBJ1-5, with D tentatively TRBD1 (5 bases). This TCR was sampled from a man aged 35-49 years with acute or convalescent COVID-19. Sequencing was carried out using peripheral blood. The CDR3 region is CASSLSGGRNQPQHF. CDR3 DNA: TGTGCCAGCAGTTTATCGGGGGGACGCAATCAGCCCCAGCATTTT.